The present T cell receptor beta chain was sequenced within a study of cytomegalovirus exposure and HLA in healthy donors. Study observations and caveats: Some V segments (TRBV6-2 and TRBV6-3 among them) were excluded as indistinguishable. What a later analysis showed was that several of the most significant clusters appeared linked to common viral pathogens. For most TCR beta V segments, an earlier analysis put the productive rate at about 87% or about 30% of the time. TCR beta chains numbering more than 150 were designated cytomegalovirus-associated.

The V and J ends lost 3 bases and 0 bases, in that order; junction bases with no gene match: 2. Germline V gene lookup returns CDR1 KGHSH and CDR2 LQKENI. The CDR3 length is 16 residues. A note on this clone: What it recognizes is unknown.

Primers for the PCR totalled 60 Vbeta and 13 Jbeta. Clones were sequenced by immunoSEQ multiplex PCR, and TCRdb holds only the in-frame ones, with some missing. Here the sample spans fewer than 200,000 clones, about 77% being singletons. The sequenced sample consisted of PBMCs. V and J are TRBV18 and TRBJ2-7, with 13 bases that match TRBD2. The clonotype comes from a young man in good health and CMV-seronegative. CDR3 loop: CASSPGTSGASYEQYF. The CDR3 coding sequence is TGTGCCAGCTCACCCGGGACTAGCGGGGCCTCCTACGAGCAGTACTTC.